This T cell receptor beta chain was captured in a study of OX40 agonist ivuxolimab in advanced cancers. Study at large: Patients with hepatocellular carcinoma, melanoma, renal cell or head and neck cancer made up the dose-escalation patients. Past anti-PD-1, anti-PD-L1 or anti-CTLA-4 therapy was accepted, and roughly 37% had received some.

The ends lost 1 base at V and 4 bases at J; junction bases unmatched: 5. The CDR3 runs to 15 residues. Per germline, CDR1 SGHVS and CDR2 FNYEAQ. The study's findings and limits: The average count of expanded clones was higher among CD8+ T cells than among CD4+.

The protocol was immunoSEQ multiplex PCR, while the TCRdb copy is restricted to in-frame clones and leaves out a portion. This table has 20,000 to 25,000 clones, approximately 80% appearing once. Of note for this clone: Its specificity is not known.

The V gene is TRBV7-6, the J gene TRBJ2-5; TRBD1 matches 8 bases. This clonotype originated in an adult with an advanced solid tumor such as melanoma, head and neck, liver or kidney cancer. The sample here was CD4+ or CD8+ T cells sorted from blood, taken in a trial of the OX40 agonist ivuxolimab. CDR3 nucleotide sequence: TGTGCCAGCAGCTTAGAGTCAGGGGGCCGAGAGACCCAGTACTTC. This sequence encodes CASSLESGGRETQYF.